This T cell receptor (beta chain) was identified during a study of radiotherapy plus CTLA-4 blockade in lung cancer. Study-level background: Overall, roughly 17% of patients showed an objective response, while roughly 28% attained disease control. Study observations and caveats: Blood saw expansion of tumor-derived TCR clones after radiotherapy plus ipilimumab.

The data were produced by immunoSEQ multiplex PCR, yet TCRdb's version contains in-frame clones alone and is incomplete. The repertoire has 83,000 or so clones, around 86% of them found once; the top ten carry just over 0.8%. This clone was seen more than once but under ten times. Its antigen is not known. Per germline, CDR1 MNHNS and CDR2 SASEGT. This CDR3 has 15 amino acids. The junction had 5 bases not matched to a gene; V was cut back by 3 bases and J by 7 bases. The sample was peripheral blood, taken from a patient treated with radiotherapy plus ipilimumab. This chain uses TRBV6-1 with TRBJ1-5; 11 bases are shared with TRBD1. This receptor was obtained from a human donor with non-small cell lung cancer who had stable disease on radiotherapy plus ipilimumab. The CDR3: CASSEDRGLYQPQHF. The CDR3 coding sequence is TGTGCCAGCAGTGAGGACAGGGGGCTATACCAGCCCCAGCATTTT.